These T cell receptor beta chains were read from a single sample in a study of OX40 agonist ivuxolimab in advanced cancers. The method was immunoSEQ multiplex PCR; TCRdb's version includes in-frame clones alone and lacks a portion of them. The data contain 95,000 or so clones, under 95% of them singletons. The sample here was CD4+ or CD8+ T cells sorted from blood, taken in a trial of the OX40 agonist ivuxolimab. These receptors originate from an adult with an advanced solid tumor such as melanoma, head and neck, liver or kidney cancer. CDR3s include the opening cysteine and the closing phenylalanine or tryptophan. A D gene is named only where the DNA matches it firmly. Some rows mark clone size as missing; the rest say once, few, many or name a class of expanded clone.

j_call,clone_size,d_call,v_call,cdr3_aa,cdr3_nt
TRBJ2-1,NA,TRBD2,TRBV2,CASRRTSGGYNEQFF,TGTGCCAGCAGGAGGACTAGCGGGGGCTACAATGAGCAGTTCTTC
TRBJ2-6,NA,NA,TRBV7-3,CASSFRPGSPGANVLTF,TGTGCCAGCAGCTTCCGACCGGGGAGTCCTGGGGCCAACGTCCTGACTTTC
TRBJ1-2,few,NA,TRBV2,CASSELGIGGYTF,TGTGCCAGCAGTGAACTGGGGATAGGAGGCTACACCTTC
TRBJ2-3,NA,TRBD2,TRBV29-1,CSQRGGSYTQYF,TGCAGTCAGCGGGGGGGCTCATATACGCAGTATTTT
TRBJ1-4,NA,NA,TRBV30,CAWSPPGSGEKLFF,TGTGCCTGGAGTCCTCCAGGGAGCGGTGAAAAACTGTTTTTT
TRBJ2-7,few,TRBD2,TRBV2,CASSQRGQPYEQYF,TGTGCCAGCAGCCAGCGGGGCCAACCCTACGAGCAGTACTTC
TRBJ2-2,NA,NA,TRBV5-1,CASSLYNRDGELFF,TGCGCCAGCAGCTTGTACAACAGGGACGGGGAGCTGTTTTTT
TRBJ2-3,NA,TRBD1,TRBV11-2,CASSLTGTSDTQYF,TGTGCCAGCAGCTTGACAGGGACCTCCGATACGCAGTATTTT
TRBJ2-3,NA,NA,TRBV6-5,CASSYGGEGADTQYF,TGCGCCAGCAGTTACGGTGGGGAGGGGGCAGATACGCAGTATTTT
TRBJ1-2,NA,TRBD1,TRBV6-1,CASKTGAPYGYTF,TGTGCCAGCAAGACAGGGGCCCCCTATGGCTACACCTTC
TRBJ1-5,NA,NA,TRBV6-5,CASMVKGVGQPQHF,TGTGCCAGCATGGTAAAGGGTGTGGGACAGCCCCAGCATTTT
TRBJ1-2,NA,NA,TRBV5-1,CASSLVPFGGPHAYGYTF,TGCGCCAGCAGCTTGGTTCCTTTCGGGGGGCCACACGCATATGGCTACACCTTC
TRBJ1-3,NA,NA,TRBV5-6,CASSITLLSGNTIYF,TGTGCCAGCAGCATTACACTCCTCTCCGGAAACACCATATATTTT
TRBJ2-7,NA,NA,TRBV19,CASSMGRAYEQYF,TGTGCCAGTAGTATGGGTAGAGCCTACGAGCAGTACTTC
TRBJ2-3,NA,TRBD1,TRBV19,CASSTTGTESTDTQYF,TGTGCCAGTAGTACCACCGGGACAGAGAGCACAGATACGCAGTATTTT
TRBJ2-6,NA,NA,TRBV7-2,CASSLDGKGPPRRANVLTF,TGTGCCAGCAGCTTAGACGGGAAGGGTCCTCCCCGGAGGGCCAACGTCCTGACTTTC
TRBJ2-7,NA,TRBD1,TRBV2,CASRAGTGDYEQYF,TGTGCCAGCAGGGCCGGGACAGGGGATTACGAGCAGTACTTC
TRBJ1-2,NA,NA,TRBV7-8,CASSFSGQANYGYTF,TGTGCCAGCAGCTTCTCGGGACAAGCAAACTATGGCTACACCTTC
TRBJ2-7,NA,NA,TRBV14,CASSPIGRDGEPYEQYF,TGTGCCAGCAGCCCAATAGGGCGGGACGGGGAACCCTACGAGCAGTACTTC
TRBJ2-2,NA,NA,TRBV6-5,CASSYLAGELFF,TGTGCCAGCAGTTACTTAGCCGGGGAGCTGTTTTTT